This T cell receptor (beta chain) was profiled in a study of blood T cell repertoires in COVID-19. The assay was immunoSEQ multiplex PCR, and TCRdb's table has in-frame clones only and misses some. Counted here are fewer than 300,000 clones, 88% occurring once; the ten biggest clones make up 0.8%. V lost 2 bases, J lost 0 bases, and 7 bases stayed unmatched. Germline CDR1 reads SGHVS; CDR2 reads FQNEAQ. CDR3 length: 19 amino acids. The clonotype was recovered from a young woman with acute or convalescent COVID-19. Sequencing used peripheral blood. The chain carries TRBV7-8 and TRBJ2-6; 10 bases match TRBD1. The CDR3 DNA reads as TGTGCCAGCAGCTTAAGACAGGGGGCGATTAGCTCTGGGGCCAACGTCCTGACTTTC. It yields the protein CASSLRQGAISSGANVLTF.